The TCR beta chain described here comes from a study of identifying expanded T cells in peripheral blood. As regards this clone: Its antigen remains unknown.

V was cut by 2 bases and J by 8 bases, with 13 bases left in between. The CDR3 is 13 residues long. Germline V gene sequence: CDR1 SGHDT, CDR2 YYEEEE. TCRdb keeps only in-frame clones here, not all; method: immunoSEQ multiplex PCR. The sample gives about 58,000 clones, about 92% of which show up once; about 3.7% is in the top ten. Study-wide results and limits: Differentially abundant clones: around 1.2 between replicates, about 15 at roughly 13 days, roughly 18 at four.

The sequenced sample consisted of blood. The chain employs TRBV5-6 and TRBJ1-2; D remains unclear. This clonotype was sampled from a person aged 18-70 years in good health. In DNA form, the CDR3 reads TGTGCCAGCAGCTTCCTACAGATCCCCGGCTACACCTTC. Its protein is CASSFLQIPGYTF.